One and the same sample provided the 29 T cell receptor beta chains below, sequenced in a study. TCRdb passed the RT-PCR reads through MiXCR, listing each CDR3 protein once. The repertoire has fewer than 800,000 distinct CDR3 sequences, 13% to 15% of them found once; the top ten carry about 3.6%. Sequencing used memory CD4+ T cells from blood. The receptor source for this set is a female donor in good health, serving as a healthy control.

This clonotype has only a few counts. V is TRBV6-5 and J is TRBJ1-4; D unresolved. The V end lost 0 bases, the J end lost 6 bases, and 8 bases lay between the germline ends. The CDR3 spans 14 residues. Germline V lookup: CDR1 MNHEY, CDR2 SVGAGI. The chain's CDR3 is CASSYSGMDEKLFF. The CDR3 nucleotides read TGTGCCAGCAGTTACTCAGGGATGGATGAAAAACTGTTTTTT.

For the CDR3, the DNA is TGTGCCAGCAGCTTGCACAGGGGTTCCTACGAGCAGTACTTC. Amino acid sequence: CASSLHRGSYEQYF. The gene calls are TRBV11-2 and TRBJ2-7; 7 bases align to TRBD1. With 3 bases clipped from V and 1 base from J, the junction kept 3 bases outside the gene matches. This CDR3 spans 14 amino acids. CDR1 and CDR2 from the germline V gene are SGHAT and FQNNGV.

This clonotype was observed a handful of times. V and J are TRBV5-1 and TRBJ2-7; maybe TRBD2 (6 bases). Per germline, CDR1 SGHRS and CDR2 YFSETQ. V lost 4 bases, J lost 0 bases, and 14 bases lay in between. The CDR3 is 15 amino acids. The CDR3 is CASSLGGDRSYEQYF. CDR3 coding DNA: TGCGCCAGCAGCCTCGGCGGGGACCGCTCCTACGAGCAGTACTTC.

This clonotype has a handful of counts. The chain has TRBV20-1 and TRBJ2-7; 8 positions agree with TRBD1. V shed 6 bases, J shed 5 bases, and the junction held 9 bases outside the gene matches. This CDR3 region has 13 residues. The germline gives CDR1 DFQATT, CDR2 SNEGSKA (reference sequence). The CDR3 spells CSAWTGFRNEQYF. DNA for the CDR3: TGCAGTGCCTGGACAGGGTTTAGGAACGAGCAGTACTTC.

There are many counts of this clonotype. The chain combines TRBV4-2 with TRBJ2-3; a possible D gene is TRBD2 (5 bases). The germline CDR1 and CDR2 sequences are LGHNA and YNFKEQ. The CDR3 contains 18 residues. V shed 0 bases and J shed 4 bases, with 20 bases lying between them. The CDR3 DNA reads as TGTGCCAGCAGCCAAGATCCAAGCGGAGGAGGTTGGGCAGATACGCAGTATTTT. It specifies CASSQDPSGGGWADTQYF.

J is TRBJ2-1 and V is TRBV12-3 or TRBV12-4, with TRBD2 matching 8 bases. With V trimmed by 2 bases and J by 2 bases, 2 bases remained unmatched. The CDR3 sequence is 15 residues long. DNA for the CDR3: TGTGCCAGCAGTTTAAACGGGAGGGCCTACAATGAGCAGTTCTTC. This encodes CASSLNGRAYNEQFF.

This clonotype showed up just a few times. The rearrangement joins TRBV24-1 to TRBJ1-2, with no clear D. This CDR3 comprises 10 residues. V was pared by 6 bases and J by 13 bases, with 11 bases between. CDR1 is KGHDR, CDR2 SFDVKD, per germline. The CDR3 sequence is CATSTVFGTF. The CDR3 DNA is TGTGCCACCAGTACCGTCTTTGGCACCTTC.

This clonotype turned up a few times. V is TRBV7-9 and J is TRBJ1-2; D may be TRBD1 (5 bases). The CDR3 is 15 residues long. Germline values: CDR1 SEHNR, CDR2 FQNEAQ (reference sequence). V was cut by 5 bases and J by 4 bases, with 17 bases left in between. For the CDR3, the DNA is TGTGCCAGCAGCCCCGTAGGGGCAGGTACCTATGGCTACACCTTC. Protein product: CASSPVGAGTYGYTF. Combining the CDR3 with reference TRBV7-9 and TRBJ1-2 gives the whole variable domain DTGVSQNPRHKITKRGQNVTFRCDPISEHNRLYWYRQTLGQGPEFLTYFQNEAQLEKSRLLSDRFSAERPKGSFSTLEIQRTEQGDSAMYLCASSPVGAGTYGYTFGSGTRLTVV.

The CDR3 region has the DNA TGTGCCAGCAGCCAAGGACTAGCGGGGTACCAAGAGACCCAGTACTTC. Its protein is CASSQGLAGYQETQYF. The rearrangement uses TRBV3-1 and TRBJ2-5; TRBD2 aligns across 11 bases. The junction had 1 base not matched to a gene; V was cut back by 1 base and J by 0 bases. This CDR3 has 16 residues. In germline, CDR1 is LGHDT, CDR2 YNNKEL (reference sequence).

Ten or more counts support this clonotype. V and J are TRBV4-3 and TRBJ2-4; possible D gene TRBD2, 5 bases. The CDR3 covers 17 residues. CDR1 and CDR2 (germline): LGHNA, YSLEER. V was clipped by 0 bases and J by 1 base, with 13 bases between them. CDR3 nucleotides: TGCGCCAGCAGCCAAGATAGGTGGGAGTTGGCCAAAAACATTCAGTACTTC. Protein: CASSQDRWELAKNIQYF.

The chain carries TRBV6-5 and TRBJ1-2; weak D call: TRBD1 (6 bases). Per germline, CDR1 MNHEY and CDR2 SVGAGI. The V end was cut by 9 bases, the J end by 4 bases, with 21 bases between. The CDR3 loop spans 15 amino acids. The CDR3 region has the DNA TGTGCCAGTAAGACGATGGGGGGCCCAGGCTATGGCTACACCTTC. This codes for CASKTMGGPGYGYTF.

This chain links TRBV5-4 with TRBJ1-2; 9 bases map to TRBD1. This CDR3 comprises 17 residues. Germline V gives CDR1 SGHNT, CDR2 YYREEE (reference sequence). J gave up 1 base and V 4 bases, and 11 bases lay outside the gene matches. CDR3 loop: CASSPSPDRGHNYGYTF. The CDR3 bases are TGTGCCAGCAGCCCATCCCCGGACAGGGGACATAACTATGGCTACACCTTC.

This clonotype was recorded at least ten times. This chain uses TRBV7-2 with TRBJ1-2; 7 nucleotides match TRBD1. In germline, CDR1 is SGHTA, CDR2 FQGNSA. The CDR3 runs to 14 residues. The V gene end was trimmed by 3 bases and the J gene end by 2 bases; junction bases not matched to a gene: 3. The CDR3 is CASSFGQDNYGYTF. The CDR3 nucleotides read TGTGCCAGCAGCTTCGGACAGGACAACTATGGCTACACCTTC.

The chain has TRBV18 and TRBJ1-1; maybe TRBD1 (5 bases). V dropped 3 bases and J dropped 6 bases, with 14 bases sitting between them. Per the germline V gene, CDR1 is KGHSH and CDR2 is LQKENI. The CDR3 sequence is 14 residues long. The CDR3 DNA reads TGTGCCAGCTCACCGACGACGGAGGGGCCTGAAGCTTTCTTT. Translation: CASSPTTEGPEAFF.

At least ten counts were recorded for this clonotype. The rearrangement joins TRBV15 to TRBJ2-5; maybe TRBD2 (5 bases). CDR3 size: 15 residues. The germline CDR1 and CDR2 sequences are LNHNV and YYDKDF (reference sequence). Trimming cost V 1 base and J 7 bases, with 16 bases left between them. CDR3 nucleotides: TGTGCCACCAGCAGAGTACGGGGAAACGGAGGGACCCAGTACTTC. Its protein product is CATSRVRGNGGTQYF. The variable domain in full, completed from reference TRBV15 and TRBJ2-5, reads DAMVIQNPRYQVTQFGKPVTLSCSQTLNHNVMYWYQQKSSQAPKLLFHYYDKDFNNEADTPDNFQSRRPNTSFCFLDIRSPGLGDTAMYLCATSRVRGNGGTQYFGPGTRLLVL.

In its sample, this clonotype was seen many times. The chain carries TRBV27 and TRBJ2-1, with 10 nucleotides matching TRBD2. Trimming cost V 5 bases and J 7 bases; bases outside gene matches: 11. Germline V gives CDR1 MNHEY, CDR2 SMNVEV (reference sequence). CDR3 length equals 16 residues. The CDR3 DNA sequence: TGTGCCAGCAGTCCCACAAGCGGGAGGGCCTCGAATGAGCAGTTCTTC. As protein: CASSPTSGRASNEQFF.

This clonotype was seen only a few times. The chain couples TRBV28 to TRBJ2-7; TRBD1 is a possible D gene (6 bases). The V end lost 6 bases, the J end lost 3 bases, and 15 bases lay between the germline ends. The CDR3 has 14 residues. The germline gives CDR1 MDHEN, CDR2 SYDVKM. This CDR3 is CASSQGHGGYEQYF. Written as DNA, the CDR3 is TGTGCCAGCAGCCAGGGACATGGGGGCTACGAGCAGTACTTC.

Many counts were recorded for this clonotype. The rearrangement joins TRBV20-1 to TRBJ2-1, with 10 bases lining up with TRBD1. Germline lookup yields CDR1 DFQATT and CDR2 SNEGSKA (reference sequence). The length of the CDR3 is 13 residues. V dropped 7 bases and J dropped 8; count of bases not matched to a gene: 8. The CDR3 sequence: CSVPGQGIYEQFF. The CDR3 DNA reads as TGCAGTGTCCCGGGACAGGGGATCTATGAGCAGTTCTTC.

This clonotype occurred many times. This chain connects TRBV20-1 to TRBJ1-3; tentatively, D is TRBD1 (5 bases). This CDR3 has 16 residues. From germline, CDR1 is DFQATT and CDR2 SNEGSKA (reference sequence). The germline V and J ends were trimmed by 3 bases and 0 bases, with 15 bases remaining between them. The CDR3 sequence is CSASFGAAYSGNTIYF. As DNA, the CDR3 is TGCAGTGCTAGTTTCGGGGCGGCCTACTCTGGAAACACCATATATTTT.

V gene TRBV20-1 combines with J gene TRBJ2-1; 14 positions agree with TRBD2. This CDR3 region has 16 residues. CDR1 DFQATT and CDR2 SNEGSKA come from the germline V gene (reference sequence). After removal of 4 bases from V and 8 bases from J, the junction contained 10 bases not matched to a gene. CDR3 in DNA: TGCAGTGCTACCGGGACTAGCGGGAGAAGTAACGATGAGCAGTTCTTC. It is translated as CSATGTSGRSNDEQFF.

The rearrangement uses TRBV18 and TRBJ2-2, with D possibly TRBD2 on 6 matching bases. This CDR3 has 18 amino acids. Germline V gene lookup returns CDR1 KGHSH and CDR2 LQKENI. Trimming cost V 1 base and J 0 bases, with 15 bases left between them. The CDR3 loop reads CASSPLSWGGANTGELFF. The CDR3 DNA sequence: TGTGCCAGCTCACCACTCTCATGGGGAGGCGCGAACACCGGGGAGCTGTTTTTT.

This clonotype was counted ten times or more. The genes are TRBV10-3 and TRBJ2-1, with 8 positions matching TRBD2. CDR1 is ENHRY and CDR2 is SYGVKD in the germline V gene. After removal of 4 bases from V and 7 bases from J, the junction contained 0 bases not matched to a gene. This CDR3 contains 12 residues. The CDR3 coding sequence is TGTGCCATCAGTGGCGGGGGGAATGAGCAGTTCTTC. Protein: CAISGGGNEQFF.

The chain carries TRBV11-2 and TRBJ2-1; tentatively, D is TRBD2 (5 bases). V lost 0 bases to trimming and J lost 10 bases, with 13 bases between them. This CDR3 region has 14 residues. Germline values: CDR1 SGHAT, CDR2 FQNNGV. The CDR3 DNA reads TGTGCCAGCAGCTTAGAACGGGGTGAGCTAGAGCAGTTCTTC. Its translation is CASSLERGELEQFF.

This clonotype has a count of ten or more. This chain joins TRBV5-1 and TRBJ2-1; 7 bases fit TRBD2. Germline CDR1 and CDR2: SGHRS and YFSETQ. Unmatched junction bases numbered 10, after V lost 4 bases and J lost 3 bases. The CDR3 covers 16 residues. The CDR3 loop is CASSPLVGGGYNEQFF. The CDR3 nucleotides are TGCGCCAGCAGCCCCCTAGTGGGGGGGGGCTACAATGAGCAGTTCTTC. Drawing the rest from reference TRBV5-1 and TRBJ2-1, the complete variable domain is KAGVTQTPRYLIKTRGQQVTLSCSPISGHRSVSWYQQTPGQGLQFLFEYFSETQRNKGNFPGRFSGRQFSNSRSEMNVSTLELGDSALYLCASSPLVGGGYNEQFFGPGTRLTVL.

This clonotype was recorded a few times. The chain has TRBV6-6 and TRBJ2-2; the match to TRBD2 covers 11 bases. V lost 4 bases and J lost 7; bases outside the gene matches: 2. The CDR3 extends over 14 amino acids. Germline CDR1 MNHNY, CDR2 SVGAGI (reference sequence). CDR3 residues: CASSSGTSGGELFF. DNA for the CDR3: TGTGCCAGCAGTTCCGGGACTAGCGGCGGGGAGCTGTTTTTT.

This clonotype was recorded many times. The chain joins TRBV29-1 to TRBJ1-1, with a tentative D call TRBD1 (5 bases). The V gene's germline CDR1 is SQVTM and CDR2 ANQGSEA. V was trimmed by 3 bases and J by 0 bases, leaving 20 bases between them. The CDR3 consists of 17 residues. CDR3 coding DNA: TGCAGCGTTGAGTCGAAGGGGTATTGGGACCTGAACACTGAAGCTTTCTTT. This sequence encodes CSVESKGYWDLNTEAFF.

The gene calls are TRBV3-1 and TRBJ1-2; no clear D. CDR1 and CDR2 (germline): LGHDT, YNNKEL (reference sequence). Between the trimmed V and J ends, which lost 1 base and 8 bases, there was a span of 14 bases. The CDR3 runs 14 residues. Written as DNA, the CDR3 is TGTGCCAGCAGCCAAGGGAGGGCCGGGAACGGCTACACCTTC. Protein product: CASSQGRAGNGYTF.

To note about this clonotype: This could be a read error, since a much larger clone is one nucleotide away. The chain recombines TRBV20-1 with TRBJ2-3; TRBD1 aligns across 11 bases. This CDR3 has 16 residues. Per the germline V gene, CDR1 is DFQATT and CDR2 is SNEGSKA (reference sequence). V was clipped by 3 bases and J by 5 bases; unmatched bases: 10. DNA of the CDR3: TGCAGTGCTAGCGTGTTAGGACAGGGGGCGAAAGATACGCAGTATTTT. Protein sequence: CSASVLGQGAKDTQYF.

This clonotype has at least ten counts. This sequence joins TRBV12-3 or TRBV12-4 and TRBJ2-7; D possibly matches TRBD1 or TRBD2 (5 bases each). The V end was cut by 7 bases, the J end by 2 bases, with 18 bases between. This CDR3 is 15 amino acids long. CDR3 region: CASNVHSGPPYEQYF. The DNA for the CDR3 is TGTGCCAGCAACGTACATTCGGGGCCCCCCTACGAGCAGTACTTC.